This TCR beta chain came from a study of T-cell memory formation after mild COVID-19. Employing constant-segment primers, 5'RACE generated TCR alpha and TCR beta cDNA libraries bearing sample barcodes and UMIs. One entry per CDR3 protein, called by TCRdb with MiXCR from the 5' RACE reads. The sample carries about 190,000 distinct CDR3 sequences, roughly 23% recorded once. 15 amino acids form the CDR3, both terminal residues included. In its sample, this clonotype was seen many times. The limits of the CDR3 on the DNA are not certain, so only TCRdb's listed CDR3 is given. V and J are TRBV21-1 and TRBJ2-6. TRBV21-1 is flagged as a pseudogene. Material: PBMCs or a T cell subset sorted from them (not recorded which). The receptor's source is an adult woman who had mild COVID-19 (a few samples of this study predate the infection). Cell type and time point are not known. The CDR3 sequence: CASSNVGAGANVLTF.